These 15 T cell receptor beta chains originate from one sample sequenced in a study of T cell repertoires in cytomegalovirus infection. No antigen has been identified for these receptors. TCRdb analysed the reads with MiXCR anew, one entry per CDR3 protein. The sample holds roughly 80,000 distinct CDR3 sequences, 20% to 30% seen once. Source: CD8+ T cells from cultured PBMCs, taken from culture after CMV antigen stimulation. The receptors were gathered from a human donor in good health (CMV status not recorded). Some clones in this sample may be carry-over from other donors' samples.

The V call is TRBV2, the J call TRBJ2-3; maybe TRBD2 (6 bases). V lost 8 bases to trimming and J lost 0 bases, with 9 bases between them. Per germline, CDR1 SNHLY and CDR2 FYNNEI. The length of the CDR3 is 13 residues. The CDR3 DNA sequence: TGTGCCAGCCCTGGGAGGAGCACAGATACGCAGTATTTT. Its translation is CASPGRSTDTQYF.

This clonotype appeared a few times. The J gene is TRBJ1-1, the V gene TRBV19, with D unresolved. This CDR3 comprises 14 residues. Trimming took off 6 bases at V and 1 base at J, with 12 bases between the two ends. Germline CDR1 and CDR2: LNHDA and SQIVND (reference sequence). The CDR3 region is CASSSQLGNTEAFF. The DNA for the CDR3 is TGTGCCAGTAGCTCGCAACTGGGGAACACTGAAGCTTTCTTT.

This clonotype was seen repeatedly, ten times or more. This chain joins TRBV7-2 and TRBJ2-7; 7 nucleotides agree with TRBD1. Trimming took 5 bases from V and 1 from J; bases not matched to a gene: 11. Germline-derived CDR1 and CDR2 are SGHTA and FQGNSA. CDR3 size: 16 residues. CDR3 sequence: CASSQIGGAGSYEQYF. The DNA of the CDR3 is TGTGCCAGCAGCCAGATAGGGGGCGCCGGATCCTACGAGCAGTACTTC.

CDR3 protein: CASSYGLAGSTDTQYF. CDR3 in DNA: TGTGCCAGCAGCTACGGACTAGCAGGTAGCACAGATACGCAGTATTTT. This chain links TRBV6-6 with TRBJ2-3, with TRBD2 identical over 8 bases. Germline V gives CDR1 MNHNY, CDR2 SVGAGI (reference sequence). The J segment lost 0 bases and the V segment lost 6 bases, leaving 8 bases of the junction unmatched. This CDR3 has 16 residues.

This clonotype was counted only a few times. The rearrangement joins TRBV28 to TRBJ1-6; 8 bases match TRBD1. J gave up 9 bases and V 4 bases, and 8 bases lay outside the gene matches. Per the germline V gene, CDR1 is MDHEN and CDR2 is SYDVKM. The CDR3 has 15 residues. The CDR3 nucleotides are TGTGCCAGCAGTTGGGGCAGGACAGGGACTTCACCCCTCCACTTT. Protein product: CASSWGRTGTSPLHF.

The genes are TRBV6-2 or TRBV6-3 and TRBJ2-1; the match to TRBD1 covers 7 bases. In germline, CDR1 is MNHEY, CDR2 SVGEGT. This CDR3 contains 14 residues. V was clipped by 3 bases and J by 3 bases; unmatched bases: 2. CDR3 protein: CASSYGTVYNEQFF. The DNA of the CDR3 is TGTGCCAGCAGTTATGGGACAGTCTACAATGAGCAGTTCTTC.

The J gene is TRBJ1-3, the V gene TRBV4-3; D unclear. The CDR3 spans 15 residues. Trimming stripped 1 base from V and 0 bases from J, with 7 bases between. CDR1 LGHNA and CDR2 YSLEER come from the germline V gene. CDR3 protein: CASSQGGSSGNTIYF. In nucleotides, the CDR3 is TGCGCCAGCAGCCAAGGCGGTAGCTCTGGAAACACCATATATTTT.

This clonotype turned up a few times. The rearrangement joins TRBV6-1 to TRBJ1-5; 8 nucleotides match TRBD1. CDR3 length: 15 residues. Unmatched junction bases numbered 8, after V lost 4 bases and J lost 6 bases. From germline, CDR1 is MNHNS and CDR2 SASEGT. The CDR3 reads CASSGTGISGQPQHF. The CDR3, as DNA: TGTGCCAGCAGTGGGACAGGGATCTCTGGTCAGCCCCAGCATTTT.

The CDR3 reads CASSLALQGNSHNEQFF. The CDR3 nucleotides read TGTGCCAGCAGCTTAGCCCTGCAGGGCAATTCTCACAATGAGCAGTTCTTC. The genes are TRBV7-6 and TRBJ2-1; TRBD1 might be the D (5 bases). This CDR3 has 17 amino acids. Trimming stripped 0 bases from V and 5 bases from J, with 17 bases between. CDR1 and CDR2 (germline): SGHVS, FNYEAQ.

This clonotype was recorded many times. The chain carries TRBV3-1 and TRBJ1-2, with unresolved D. This CDR3 has 13 residues. The ends were cut back, 3 bases at V and 2 bases at J, with 7 bases in the middle. Germline CDR1 is LGHDT and CDR2 is YNNKEL (reference sequence). The CDR3 DNA reads TGTGCCAGCAGCCACTACACCAACTATGGCTACACCTTC. Translation gives CASSHYTNYGYTF.

V gene TRBV24-1 combines with J gene TRBJ2-1; 7 nucleotides match TRBD2. This CDR3 is built from 16 residues. V lost 1 base to trimming and J lost 4 bases; unmatched junction nucleotides: 6. Per the germline V gene, CDR1 is KGHDR and CDR2 is SFDVKD. CDR3 in amino acids: CATSDFGRTTYNEQFF. The CDR3 DNA sequence: TGTGCCACCAGTGATTTCGGGAGGACCACGTACAATGAGCAGTTCTTC.

The chain employs TRBV7-9 and TRBJ1-1; no firm D call. Trimming pared 6 bases from V and 1 base from J, leaving 6 bases between. Germline loops: CDR1 SEHNR, CDR2 FQNEAQ (reference sequence). The CDR3 is made up of 12 amino acids. CDR3 amino acids: CASREWNTEAFF. The CDR3 bases are TGTGCCAGCAGGGAATGGAACACTGAAGCTTTCTTT.

This clonotype was seen a few times. The CDR3 spells CASSLGGNVYEQYF. The CDR3 nucleotides are TGTGCCAGCAGCTTGGGGGGGAACGTTTACGAGCAGTACTTC. The J gene is TRBJ2-7, the V gene TRBV5-6; D might be TRBD1 or TRBD2, each matching 5 bases. V was pared by 0 bases and J by 4 bases, with 11 bases between. The CDR3 has 14 amino acids. Germline CDR1 SGHDT, CDR2 YYEEEE.

V and J are TRBV4-3 and TRBJ2-5; no reliable D call. This CDR3 has 13 residues. Trimming took off 0 bases at V and 5 bases at J, with 7 bases between the two ends. CDR1 is LGHNA and CDR2 is YSLEER in the germline V gene. CDR3 protein: CASSQDRAETQYF. The CDR3 nucleotides read TGCGCCAGCAGCCAAGACAGAGCGGAGACCCAGTACTTC.

There are a few counts of this clonotype. The rearrangement uses TRBV27 and TRBJ2-6, with 7 bases identical to TRBD2. J lost 0 bases, V lost 6 bases, and 14 bases had no gene match. Per germline, CDR1 MNHEY and CDR2 SMNVEV (reference sequence). The CDR3 length is 19 residues. The CDR3, as DNA: TGTGCCAGCAGCACTCCCCTGGGGAGGGGAAGCTCTGGGGCCAACGTCCTGACTTTC. Translating it yields CASSTPLGRGSSGANVLTF.